The 17 T cell receptor beta chains below all came from one sample that was sequenced in a study of cytomegalovirus exposure and HLA in healthy donors. Use of 60 Vbeta and 13 Jbeta primers characterized the PCR. The table came from immunoSEQ multiplex PCR; TCRdb's copy has only in-frame clones and leaves some out. The sample lists 150,000 to 250,000 clones, around 86% occurring once. The sequenced sample was PBMCs. These receptors all come from a woman between 50 and 59 years old in good health and CMV-seropositive.

V and J are TRBV5-1 and TRBJ2-3; TRBD2 aligns across 11 bases. CDR1 is SGHRS and CDR2 is YFSETQ in the germline V gene. The CDR3 totals 15 residues. J lost 8 bases, V lost 0 bases, and 5 bases had no gene match. The CDR3 region has the DNA TGCGCCAGCAGCTTGGATCTAGCGGGGGGAGGTACGCAGTATTTT. It yields the protein CASSLDLAGGGTQYF.

The V and J genes are TRBV19 and TRBJ1-4, with a tentative D call TRBD1 (5 bases). With 6 bases removed from V and 2 bases from J, the gap between germline ends came to 13 bases. This CDR3 region has 15 residues. CDR1 LNHDA and CDR2 SQIVND come from the germline V gene (reference sequence). This CDR3 reads CASRPTGVTNEKLFF. CDR3 sequence (DNA): TGTGCCAGTAGACCAACAGGTGTGACTAATGAAAAACTGTTTTTT.

J is TRBJ1-1 and V is TRBV6-6, with a weak D call TRBD1 (5 bases). V gave up 7 bases and J gave up 2 bases, with 11 bases separating them. The CDR3 has 13 amino acids. Germline V gene lookup returns CDR1 MNHNY and CDR2 SVGAGI (reference sequence). DNA for the CDR3: TGTGCCAGCAATTTCCAGGGAAACACTGAAGCTTTCTTT. Protein product: CASNFQGNTEAFF.

V gene TRBV5-1 combines with J gene TRBJ2-5; 7 nucleotides match TRBD2. The DNA end is more similar to TRBJ2-7, so the J call may be wrong. CDR3 size: 15 residues. In germline, CDR1 is SGHRS, CDR2 YFSETQ. Here the CDR3 reads CASSLGGGGSYEQYF. As DNA, the CDR3 is TGCGCCAGCAGCTTGGGGGGGGGAGGGAGCTACGAGCAGTACTTC.

This rearrangement joins TRBV7-6 to TRBJ2-3, with D possibly matching TRBD2 (6 bases). CDR1 SGHVS and CDR2 FNYEAQ come from the germline V gene. Trimming removed 5 bases at V and 0 bases at J, with 9 bases between. The CDR3 contains 14 residues. The CDR3 sequence: CASSTGLSTDTQYF. CDR3 bases: TGTGCCAGCAGCACGGGACTGAGCACAGATACGCAGTATTTT.

The chain employs TRBV29-1 and TRBJ2-3; D is unresolved. This CDR3 is 11 amino acids long. CDR1 SQVTM and CDR2 ANQGSEA come from the germline V gene. The V end was cut by 7 bases, the J end by 4 bases, with 9 bases between. In DNA form, the CDR3 reads TGCAGCGGTTCTTTCCCAGATACGCAGTATTTT. The encoded protein is CSGSFPDTQYF.

The CDR3 reads CASSEPGWTGSEAFF. In nucleotides, the CDR3 is TGTGCCAGCAGTGAACCCGGATGGACAGGGTCTGAAGCTTTCTTT. The V gene is TRBV25-1, the J gene TRBJ1-1; 8 positions match TRBD1. V was clipped by 2 bases and J by 6 bases; unmatched bases: 8. In germline, CDR1 is MGHDK, CDR2 SYGVNS. CDR3 length equals 15 residues.

This clone occurred a few times. The chain recombines TRBV11-2 with TRBJ2-7, with 11 bases that match TRBD2. The V gene's germline CDR1 is SGHAT and CDR2 FQNNGV. With 6 bases clipped from V and 2 bases from J, the junction kept 9 bases outside the gene matches. CDR3 length: 16 residues. The DNA for the CDR3 is TGTGCCAGCAGGCGAACCGGGACTAGCGGTCCCTACGAGCAGTACTTC. The encoded protein is CASRRTGTSGPYEQYF.

V and J are TRBV9 and TRBJ2-1; 8 bases fit TRBD1. CDR1 and CDR2 from the germline V gene are SGDLS and YYNGEE. The ends lost 1 base at V and 3 bases at J; junction bases unmatched: 6. This CDR3 has 16 residues. The CDR3 here is CASSVRGQVLYNEQFF. For the CDR3, the DNA is TGTGCCAGCAGCGTAAGGGGACAGGTTCTCTACAATGAGCAGTTCTTC.

The chain employs TRBV5-1 and TRBJ2-1, with TRBD1 matching over 7 bases. This CDR3 is 16 amino acids long. Trimming cost V 0 bases and J 4 bases; bases outside gene matches: 7. Germline CDR1 SGHRS, CDR2 YFSETQ. CDR3 nucleotide sequence: TGCGCCAGCAGCTTGGCCTACAGGGGACATTACAATGAGCAGTTCTTC. Protein: CASSLAYRGHYNEQFF.

CDR3 nucleotide sequence: TGTGCCAGCAGCCCCTCACAGGTCCCTAATGAAAAACTGTTTTTT. Protein sequence: CASSPSQVPNEKLFF. The rearrangement links TRBV11-3 to TRBJ1-4; a possible D gene is TRBD1 (5 bases). The CDR3 spans 15 residues. The germline V and J ends were trimmed by 5 bases and 3 bases, with 13 bases remaining between them. Per germline, CDR1 SGHNT and CDR2 YENEEA.

V and J are TRBV5-4 and TRBJ2-3; TRBD2 matches 10 bases. Trimming removed 4 bases from V and 3 bases from J; junction bases left unmatched: 8. Per the germline V gene, CDR1 is SGHNT and CDR2 is YYREEE (reference sequence). The CDR3 length is 16 residues. The CDR3 spells CASSPLAGASTDTQYF. The CDR3, as DNA: TGTGCCAGCAGCCCCCTAGCGGGAGCCAGTACAGATACGCAGTATTTT.

This clone was seen once. This rearrangement joins TRBV5-1 to TRBJ2-1; 11 bases map to TRBD2. This CDR3 spans 18 amino acids. The V gene end was trimmed by 0 bases and the J gene end by 4 bases; junction bases not matched to a gene: 9. CDR1 and CDR2 (germline): SGHRS, YFSETQ. The CDR3 loop reads CASSLVLLAGEGYNEQFF. In DNA form, the CDR3 reads TGCGCCAGCAGCTTGGTACTACTAGCGGGAGAGGGTTACAATGAGCAGTTCTTC.

V usage is TRBV10-3 and J usage is TRBJ2-1; TRBD1 matches 7 bases. Germline V gene sequence: CDR1 ENHRY, CDR2 SYGVKD. This CDR3 contains 14 residues. The ends lost 6 bases at V and 5 bases at J; junction bases unmatched: 7. The CDR3 sequence: CAIRERDRNNEQFF. The CDR3 DNA reads TGTGCCATCAGGGAAAGGGACAGAAACAATGAGCAGTTCTTC.

This chain joins TRBV25-1 and TRBJ2-7; 7 bases are shared with TRBD1. Germline V gives CDR1 MGHDK, CDR2 SYGVNS. V lost 4 bases to trimming and J lost 3 bases; unmatched junction nucleotides: 9. The CDR3 has 15 residues. In nucleotides, the CDR3 is TGTGCCAGCAGTGTATTAGGGGGCGCCTACTACGAGCAGTACTTC. It yields the protein CASSVLGGAYYEQYF.

The chain recombines TRBV10-2 with TRBJ1-2; TRBD1 might be the D (5 bases). The CDR3 contains 14 residues. Germline CDR1 and CDR2: WSHSY and SAAADI. V lost 3 bases, J lost 0 bases, and 8 bases lay in between. CDR3 sequence: CASSDWGANYGYTF. DNA for the CDR3: TGCGCCAGCAGTGATTGGGGGGCTAACTATGGCTACACCTTC.

This clone was found once. The rearrangement joins TRBV7-2 to TRBJ2-2; 10 nucleotides line up with TRBD2. The CDR3 loop spans 17 amino acids. In germline, CDR1 is SGHTA, CDR2 FQGNSA. Trimming took 8 bases from V and 2 from J; bases not matched to a gene: 11. The CDR3 region is CASRRLKLAGNTGELFF. For the CDR3, the DNA is TGTGCCAGCCGCCGACTGAAACTAGCGGGAAACACCGGGGAGCTGTTTTTT.